This T cell receptor beta chain came from a study of OX40 agonist ivuxolimab in advanced cancers. Points from the study as a whole: Among the nonresponders, some also had low normalized T-cell clonal expansion. The study did not work out the antigen specificity of the expanded peripheral T cells.

Researchers took blood at baseline, on cycle 4 day 1, and on cycle 7 day 1. Sequencing was performed with immunoSEQ multiplex PCR; in TCRdb, only in-frame clones are kept and a portion is missing. The sample has around 100,000 clones, less than 95% seen once. A single count supports this clone. The antigen is not known. The sequencing used CD4+ or CD8+ T cells sorted from blood, collected in a trial of the OX40 agonist ivuxolimab. This TCR was recovered from an adult with an advanced solid tumor such as melanoma, head and neck, liver or kidney cancer.

The CDR3 loop is CASSPGLTAYEQYF. The CDR3 DNA reads TGTGCCAGCAGCCCGGGACTAACTGCCTACGAGCAGTACTTC. The genes are TRBV11-2 and TRBJ2-7; 7 positions agree with TRBD2. CDR3 length equals 14 residues. Germline V lookup: CDR1 SGHAT, CDR2 FQNNGV. Trimming at V came to 5 bases and at J to 2 bases, leaving 6 bases not matched to a gene.